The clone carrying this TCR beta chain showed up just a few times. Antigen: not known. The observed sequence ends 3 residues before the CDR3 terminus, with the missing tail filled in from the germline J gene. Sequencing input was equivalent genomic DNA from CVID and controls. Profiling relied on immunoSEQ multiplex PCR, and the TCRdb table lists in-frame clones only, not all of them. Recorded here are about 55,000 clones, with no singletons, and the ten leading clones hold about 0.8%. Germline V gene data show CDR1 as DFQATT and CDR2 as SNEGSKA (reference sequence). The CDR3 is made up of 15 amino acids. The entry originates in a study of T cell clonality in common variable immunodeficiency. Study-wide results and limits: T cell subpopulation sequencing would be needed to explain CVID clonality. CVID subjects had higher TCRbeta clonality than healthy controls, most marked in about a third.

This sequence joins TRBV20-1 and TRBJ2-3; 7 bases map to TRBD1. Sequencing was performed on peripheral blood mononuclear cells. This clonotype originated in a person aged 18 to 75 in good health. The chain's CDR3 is CSARDFRAGGQPQYF. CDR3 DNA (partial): TGCAGTGCTAGAGATTTTAGGGCAGGGGGTCAGCCG.